What follows are 26 T cell receptor beta chains derived from one specimen sequenced in a study of cytomegalovirus exposure and HLA in healthy donors. Researchers ran the PCR with 60 Vbeta and 13 Jbeta primers. The repertoire was sequenced with immunoSEQ multiplex PCR; TCRdb's copy has only in-frame clones and lacks some. Of over 100,000 clones listed, 75% to 90% are singletons. Input material: PBMCs. These receptors came from a man aged 25-45 years in good health and CMV-seronegative.

This clone was found once. This chain connects TRBV5-6 to TRBJ1-2, with no clear D. V gave up 0 bases and J gave up 8 bases, with 11 bases separating them. The germline gives CDR1 SGHDT, CDR2 YYEEEE. The CDR3 is made up of 13 amino acids. The CDR3 DNA reads as TGTGCCAGCAGCTTGGAGCGTTCCCAAGGCTACACCTTC. This translates into CASSLERSQGYTF.

The chain joins TRBV4-3 to TRBJ2-3, with TRBD1 as a possible D gene (5 bases). Germline V gene sequence: CDR1 LGHNA, CDR2 YSLEER. Between the trimmed V and J ends, which lost 1 base and 2 bases, there was a span of 7 bases. The CDR3 consists of 14 residues. The CDR3 loop reads CASSQVGDTDTQYF. CDR3 in DNA: TGCGCCAGCAGCCAAGTAGGGGACACAGATACGCAGTATTTT.

This clone occurred once. The chain recombines TRBV6-1 with TRBJ2-7, with D tentatively TRBD2 (6 bases). The CDR3 sequence is 12 residues long. Germline CDR1 MNHNS, CDR2 SASEGT. The ends were cut back, 8 bases at V and 0 bases at J, with 8 bases in the middle. Here the CDR3 DNA reads TGTGCCAGCGGAGGGAGCTCCTACGAGCAGTACTTC. It is translated as CASGGSSYEQYF.

This clone was counted between two and nine times. The chain carries TRBV19 and TRBJ2-7; the match to TRBD1 covers 10 bases. V gave up 6 bases and J gave up 0 bases; unmatched junction bases: 8. Germline-derived CDR1 and CDR2 are LNHDA and SQIVND (reference sequence). This CDR3 has 16 residues. The DNA for the CDR3 is TGTGCCAGTAGCCAAGGGACAGGGGAGAGCTCCTACGAGCAGTACTTC. This gives the protein CASSQGTGESSYEQYF.

J is TRBJ2-3 and V is TRBV19; D is perhaps TRBD2 (6 bases). The CDR3 runs to 14 residues. With 3 bases removed from V and 9 bases from J, the gap between germline ends came to 16 bases. Per the germline V gene, CDR1 is LNHDA and CDR2 is SQIVND (reference sequence). CDR3: CASSMGDSRGTQYF. The CDR3 region has the DNA TGTGCCAGTAGTATGGGGGACTCCCGGGGGACGCAGTATTTT. Variable domain in full (rest from reference TRBV19 and TRBJ2-3): DGGITQSPKYLFRKEGQNVTLSCEQNLNHDAMYWYRQDPGQGLRLIYYSQIVNDFQKGDIAEGYSVSREKKESFPLTVTSAQKNPTAFYLCASSMGDSRGTQYFGPGTRLTVL.

A word on this clone: The junction departs from the called germline gene at one end, perhaps through a read error. The J gene is TRBJ1-1, the V gene TRBV20-1, with no clear D. This CDR3 region has 11 residues. The germline V gene encodes CDR1 DFQATT and CDR2 SNEGSKA (reference sequence). The chain's CDR3 is CSPRFRLEAFF. The CDR3 bases are TGCAGTCCTAGGTTCAGGTTAGAAGCTTTCTTT.

V is TRBV7-8 and J is TRBJ1-2, with 7 bases that match TRBD1. The CDR3 runs to 14 residues. V gave up 3 bases and J gave up 0 bases; unmatched junction bases: 1. Germline V gives CDR1 SGHVS, CDR2 FQNEAQ. CDR3 nucleotides: TGTGCCAGCAGCTTTGGACAGGCTAACTATGGCTACACCTTC. Translating it yields CASSFGQANYGYTF.

The chain combines TRBV5-6 with TRBJ1-2; no firm D call. CDR1 and CDR2 (germline): SGHDT, YYEEEE. The CDR3 has 15 amino acids. The V end lost 3 bases, the J end lost 9 bases, and 21 bases lay between the germline ends. CDR3 sequence: CASSSRKRVPIRYTF. In nucleotides, the CDR3 is TGTGCCAGCAGCTCGAGAAAACGGGTTCCCATACGCTACACCTTC.

As for this clone: The junction differs from germline at one of its ends, possibly a read error. The chain has TRBV2 and TRBJ2-6, with D tentatively TRBD1 (5 bases). Germline V gene lookup returns CDR1 SNHLY and CDR2 FYNNEI. The CDR3 is made up of 14 amino acids. In DNA, the CDR3 is TGTGCCAGCGCCCGAAGCTCTGGGGCCAACGGCCTGACTTTC. It encodes CASARSSGANGLTF.

J is TRBJ2-7 and V is TRBV2, with D perhaps TRBD2 (5 bases). V dropped 8 bases and J dropped 3 bases, with 11 bases sitting between them. The CDR3 runs to 12 residues. The germline V gene has CDR1 SNHLY and CDR2 FYNNEI. The CDR3 DNA reads as TGTGCCAGCGCGCGGGTCCGCTACGAGCAGTACTTC. Translating it yields CASARVRYEQYF. The full variable domain, rest sourced from reference TRBV2 and TRBJ2-7, is EPEVTQTPSHQVTQMGQEVILRCVPISNHLYFYWYRQILGQKVEFLVSFYNNEISEKSEIFDDQFSVERPDGSNFTLKIRSTKLEDSAMYFCASARVRYEQYFGPGTRLTVT.

The chain combines TRBV2 with TRBJ2-7, with 10 bases that match TRBD1. The CDR3 loop spans 15 amino acids. V was pared by 5 bases and J by 3 bases, with 7 bases of the junction left unmatched. CDR1 is SNHLY, CDR2 FYNNEI, per germline. CDR3 in DNA: TGTGCCAGCAGTTCTCCGGGACAGGGGTACTACGAGCAGTACTTC. It specifies CASSSPGQGYYEQYF.

The genes are TRBV18 and TRBJ2-6; 8 bases fit TRBD1. The CDR3 length is 17 residues. Per germline, CDR1 KGHSH and CDR2 LQKENI. V lost 3 bases and J lost 2; bases outside the gene matches: 6. The CDR3 DNA is TGTGCCAGCTCACCTTGGGCAGGGGGCACTGGGGCCAACGTCCTGACTTTC. This gives the protein CASSPWAGGTGANVLTF.

This clone was recorded a few times. The rearrangement uses TRBV14 and TRBJ1-2, with D possibly being TRBD1 (5 bases). The germline V and J ends were trimmed by 3 bases and 2 bases, with 13 bases remaining between them. This CDR3 comprises 15 residues. Per the germline V gene, CDR1 is SGHDN and CDR2 is FVKESK. The CDR3 DNA follows: TGTGCCAGCAGCCACGGACATCTGGGAAACTATGGCTACACCTTC. Its translation is CASSHGHLGNYGYTF.

The rearrangement joins TRBV5-1 to TRBJ2-6; possible D gene TRBD2, 6 bases. The germline V and J ends were trimmed by 3 bases and 0 bases, with 13 bases remaining between them. Germline CDR1 is SGHRS and CDR2 is YFSETQ. The CDR3 runs 17 residues. The CDR3 region is CASSWGEGGSGANVLTF. CDR3 DNA: TGCGCCAGCAGCTGGGGGGAAGGAGGCTCTGGGGCCAACGTCCTGACTTTC.

The rearrangement joins TRBV2 to TRBJ2-3; D may be TRBD2 (6 bases). The V gene's germline CDR1 is SNHLY and CDR2 FYNNEI. This CDR3 is built from 16 residues. V lost 7 bases, J lost 2 bases, and 19 bases lay in between. The CDR3 protein is CASIGGDAGTTDTQYF. The CDR3 DNA is TGTGCCAGCATTGGAGGGGACGCCGGCACCACAGATACGCAGTATTTT.

This clone has a handful of counts. The chain carries TRBV6-5 and TRBJ1-1; the D is unclear. The V end lost 1 base, the J end lost 2 bases, and 14 bases lay between the germline ends. This CDR3 region has 16 residues. The germline V gene encodes CDR1 MNHEY and CDR2 SVGAGI. Here the CDR3 DNA reads TGTGCCAGCAGTTACTTTGCGGGGTCTATTAACACTGAAGCTTTCTTT. Its protein product is CASSYFAGSINTEAFF.

This clone was seen a few times. The chain links TRBV28 to TRBJ1-2; D is undetermined. V shed 4 bases and J shed 5 bases, with 11 bases lying between them. Per the germline V gene, CDR1 is MDHEN and CDR2 is SYDVKM. The CDR3 covers 13 residues. Here the CDR3 reads CASSSSTGYGYTF. In DNA, the CDR3 is TGTGCCAGCAGTTCCTCGACGGGATATGGCTACACCTTC.

The sample holds a few counts of this clone. The chain joins TRBV4-3 to TRBJ1-6, with TRBD1 as a possible D gene (5 bases). V lost 0 bases and J lost 6, with 9 bases in between. The CDR3 sequence is 15 residues long. Germline CDR1 is LGHNA and CDR2 is YSLEER. The CDR3: CASSQDAQGNSPLHF. CDR3 nucleotide sequence: TGCGCCAGCAGCCAAGATGCCCAGGGTAATTCACCCCTCCACTTT.

In this sample, this clone turned up once. This chain links TRBV7-9 with TRBJ1-5, with TRBD1 matching 8 bases. V dropped 1 base and J dropped 2; count of bases not matched to a gene: 4. Germline V CDR1 and CDR2: SEHNR, FQNEAQ (reference sequence). This CDR3 comprises 16 residues. The DNA for the CDR3 is TGTGCCAGCAGCTTAGGGACAGGGATCGGCAATCAGCCCCAGCATTTT. Translation gives CASSLGTGIGNQPQHF.

The chain carries TRBV4-3 and TRBJ2-1; D may be TRBD2 (5 bases). The ends were cut back, 0 bases at V and 4 bases at J, with 13 bases in the middle. Germline values: CDR1 LGHNA, CDR2 YSLEER. This CDR3 region has 16 residues. CDR3 DNA sequence: TGCGCCAGCAGCCAAGAGGAGGTTGCAAGGTACAATGAGCAGTTCTTC. This codes for CASSQEEVARYNEQFF.

The table lists this clone with a few counts. V usage is TRBV6-5 and J usage is TRBJ1-3; D gene ambiguous. The V gene lost 10 bases and the J gene lost 0 bases, with 10 bases spanning the gap. This CDR3 is 13 amino acids long. Germline V gives CDR1 MNHEY, CDR2 SVGAGI. DNA of the CDR3: TGTGCCACCCTGGCTAGCTCTGGAAACACCATATATTTT. Translating gives CATLASSGNTIYF.

V usage is TRBV19 and J usage is TRBJ2-1; D may be TRBD2 (6 bases). The CDR3 length is 14 residues. Germline assignment: CDR1 LNHDA and CDR2 SQIVND (reference sequence). V was cut by 2 bases and J by 7 bases, with 12 bases left in between. The chain's CDR3 is CASSITAGRNEQFF. In DNA form, the CDR3 reads TGTGCCAGTAGTATAACCGCGGGACGAAATGAGCAGTTCTTC.

For this clone: Other DNA variants within this sample encode the same CDR3. The chain recombines TRBV9 with TRBJ1-6; TRBD1 matches at 10 bases. Germline V lookup: CDR1 SGDLS, CDR2 YYNGEE. With V trimmed by 2 bases and J by 8 bases, 1 base remained unmatched. The CDR3 extends over 14 amino acids. The CDR3 sequence: CASSVGTGDSPLHF. The CDR3 nucleotides are TGTGCCAGCAGCGTGGGGACAGGGGATTCACCCCTCCACTTT.

V gene TRBV2 combines with J gene TRBJ2-5; tentatively, D is TRBD2 (5 bases). V dropped 4 bases and J dropped 11 bases, with 11 bases sitting between them. This CDR3 region has 11 residues. The germline CDR1 and CDR2 sequences are SNHLY and FYNNEI. The CDR3, as DNA: TGTGCCAGCAGTGCCGACCGGAGGCAGTACTTC. It is translated as CASSADRRQYF.

The chain joins TRBV2 to TRBJ1-3, with D unclear. The V gene lost 4 bases and the J gene lost 0 bases, with 7 bases spanning the gap. The CDR3 contains 14 residues. Germline V gene sequence: CDR1 SNHLY, CDR2 FYNNEI. As DNA, the CDR3 is TGTGCCAGCAGTGTAACAGCCTCTGGAAACACCATATATTTT. Residues: CASSVTASGNTIYF.

This clone was seen more than once but under ten times. The rearrangement uses TRBV18 and TRBJ2-1, with 8 bases matching TRBD2. This CDR3 has 13 residues. J was trimmed by 10 bases and V by 0 bases; bases with no gene match: 2. Germline-derived CDR1 and CDR2 are KGHSH and LQKENI. The CDR3 sequence: CASSPPGGDEQFF. In DNA, the CDR3 is TGTGCCAGCTCACCACCCGGGGGGGACGAGCAGTTCTTC.